Below, 10 T cell receptor beta chains from the same sample are listed, as sequenced in a study of high-grade serous ovarian cancer treatment subgroups. The tumor samples were collected prior to definitive surgery or chemotherapy. Clones were sequenced by immunoSEQ multiplex PCR, and TCRdb holds only the in-frame ones, with some missing. This sample has under 5,500 clones, with about 72% found just once. The material sequenced was tumor tissue. These receptors were taken from a human donor with high-grade serous ovarian cancer.

The J gene is TRBJ2-3, the V gene TRBV29-1, with D unclear. V was clipped by 6 bases and J by 0 bases, with 7 bases between them. This CDR3 is 12 amino acids long. Germline V gives CDR1 SQVTM, CDR2 ANQGSEA. The CDR3 sequence: CSVTGSTDTQYF. CDR3 nucleotides: TGCAGCGTGACCGGAAGCACAGATACGCAGTATTTT.

The chain joins TRBV5-5 to TRBJ1-3; D gene uncertain. There are 15 residues in the CDR3. Germline assignment: CDR1 SGHKS and CDR2 YYEKEE (reference sequence). V was trimmed by 5 bases and J by 0 bases, leaving 12 bases between them. CDR3 loop: CASRFSGSSGNTIYF. Written as DNA, the CDR3 is TGTGCCAGCAGGTTCTCGGGATCCTCTGGAAACACCATATATTTT.

The chain combines TRBV6-4 with TRBJ2-2; TRBD1 matches at 8 bases. The CDR3 has 13 amino acids. J lost 5 bases, V lost 5 bases, and 1 base had no gene match. Germline CDR1 and CDR2: MRHNA and SNTAGT. CDR3 residues: CASSWTGTGELFF. For the CDR3, the DNA is TGTGCCAGCAGTTGGACAGGGACCGGGGAGCTGTTTTTT.

By share, this clone ranks as large. This chain links TRBV7-9 with TRBJ2-7; D possibly uses TRBD1 or TRBD2 (7 bases each). This CDR3 spans 16 amino acids. The V gene's germline CDR1 is SEHNR and CDR2 FQNEAQ (reference sequence). The V end lost 5 bases, the J end lost 6 bases, and 23 bases lay between the germline ends. The CDR3 spells CASSLGGGSTGPEQYF. The CDR3 DNA reads TGTGCCAGCAGCCTAGGGGGGGGCTCGACAGGGCCCGAGCAGTACTTC. Drawing the rest from reference TRBV7-9 and TRBJ2-7, the complete variable domain is DTGVSQNPRHKITKRGQNVTFRCDPISEHNRLYWYRQTLGQGPEFLTYFQNEAQLEKSRLLSDRFSAERPKGSFSTLEIQRTEQGDSAMYLCASSLGGGSTGPEQYFGPGTRLTVT.

The chain links TRBV5-1 to TRBJ2-5; 10 bases line up with TRBD1. Germline V CDR1 and CDR2: SGHRS, YFSETQ. The CDR3 covers 15 residues. With V trimmed by 3 bases and J by 5 bases, 7 bases remained unmatched. The CDR3 bases are TGCGCCAGCAGCTCTACCGGGACAGGGGATGAGACCCAGTACTTC. Encoded protein: CASSSTGTGDETQYF.

This clone turned up a few times. V and J are TRBV6-5 and TRBJ1-5; 7 nucleotides align to TRBD1. The germline gives CDR1 MNHEY, CDR2 SVGAGI. The ends lost 6 bases at V and 2 bases at J; junction bases unmatched: 4. The CDR3 covers 14 residues. The DNA of the CDR3 is TGTGCCAGCAGGGACAGGAGAGGCAATCAGCCCCAGCATTTT. This sequence encodes CASRDRRGNQPQHF.

Concerning this clone: The junction departs from the called germline gene at one end, perhaps through a read error. This chain connects TRBV7-9 to TRBJ1-4, with 7 bases aligning to TRBD1. This CDR3 has 16 residues. Germline assignment: CDR1 SEHNR and CDR2 FQNEAQ (reference sequence). The CDR3 coding sequence is TGCGCCAGCAGCCAATACGACAGGGCCTCAGACGAAAAACTGTTTTTT. Translation gives CASSQYDRASDEKLFF.

The chain combines TRBV5-1 with TRBJ2-5, with D possibly matching TRBD2 (5 bases). V lost 7 bases and J 5 bases, leaving 21 bases between the germline ends. The CDR3 loop spans 15 amino acids. Germline V gives CDR1 SGHRS, CDR2 YFSETQ. CDR3 bases: TGCGCCAGCGCGTCCTCACCGGGGTCTATGGAGACCCAGTACTTC. Translation: CASASSPGSMETQYF.

The chain recombines TRBV4-2 with TRBJ2-1; D perhaps matches TRBD2 (5 bases). There are 15 residues in the CDR3. CDR1 LGHNA and CDR2 YNFKEQ come from the germline V gene. Trimming shortened V by 5 bases and J by 4 bases, and 15 bases separated the two germline ends. The CDR3 sequence: CASSRASGGYNEQFF. CDR3 nucleotide sequence: TGTGCCAGCAGCAGGGCCTCCGGAGGTTACAATGAGCAGTTCTTC.

The V and J genes are TRBV7-2 and TRBJ2-3, with TRBD1 as a possible D gene (5 bases). This CDR3 contains 15 residues. Trimming removed 7 bases at V and 1 base at J, with 15 bases between. Germline V lookup: CDR1 SGHTA, CDR2 FQGNSA. The CDR3 DNA is TGTGCCAGCACCGGAAGCAGGGTGGGCACAGATACGCAGTATTTT. Translating it yields CASTGSRVGTDTQYF.